This T cell receptor beta chain comes out of a study of blood T cell repertoires in COVID-19 (dated by TCRdb to about 2020). Study-level background: Samples from collaborators originated in the United States, Italy and Spain and spanned both the acute and convalescent phases of COVID-19. The repertoires were released in a freely available public database intended as a resource for research on the immune response to SARS-CoV-2. The material from the prospective study consisted of cDNA or gDNA derived from T cells, B-cell-depleted T cells, or PBMCs. Nearly every sample came with metadata listing a de-identified subject ID, COVID-19 status, age in years and sex. Where available, HLA class I and class II types were taken from metadata supplied by the sample provider and were not determined by assay-based typing. The samples were drawn from the first 160 participants of the ongoing ImmuneRACE study and from some 1,300 subjects provided by 6 global collaborators. The dataset comprised deeply sampled blood TCRbeta repertoires from subjects exposed to, actively infected with, or recovered from COVID-19.

The paper as a whole reports these results and caveats: The amount of clinical and demographic metadata varied by source and participant and was provided uncurated.

A second Seattle source provided samples from volunteer blood donors who had recovered from COVID-19. Whole blood was collected in K2EDTA tubes by collaborating institutions according to the institutions' own protocols. For TCRbeta analysis, collaborator samples were shipped as frozen whole blood, as isolated PBMCs, or as DNA extracted from either sample type. Concerning this clone itself: What this receptor recognizes is not known. Base quality data are lacking; no much larger clone is found one base away.

TCRbeta CDR3 regions were amplified from genomic DNA using the immunoSEQ Assay, a bias-controlled multiplex PCR. As for how the authors treated the data: The number of nucleated cells in each sample was estimated from the amplification of reference gene primers within the assay. Sequence reads were collapsed and filtered to measure the absolute abundance of every unique TCRbeta CDR3 rearrangement. For each sample, productive Simpson clonality was calculated as the square root of Simpson's diversity index across productive rearrangements. This is the immuneACCESS table as TCRdb keeps it, with only in-frame sequences that have V and J called. A part of the clones is gone; compared with another copy, unresolved V genes explain less than half, and the rest is unexplained. V and J calls and clone size follow that table, whereas D and trimming were derived from the DNA. Across this sample there are nearly 300,000 clones, with about 91% seen only once. 6.9% of the sample goes to the ten largest clones.

The receptor was isolated from a young woman who had recovered from COVID-19. The specimen was peripheral blood.

The CDR3 corresponds to CASGTERHTIYF. Here is the DNA: TGTGCCAGTGGGACAGAGAGACACACCATATATTTT. This sequence uses TRBV28 and TRBJ1-3, with 7 central nucleotides matching TRBD1. For CDR1 and CDR2, the germline V gene lists MDHEN and SYDVKM. The CDR3 covers 12 residues, taking in both the cysteine and the phenylalanine. Solely the CDR3 DNA is kept, with 36 bases framed from the first base. Trimmed from V: 9 bases; trimmed from J: 8 bases; junction bases lacking a gene match: 7.